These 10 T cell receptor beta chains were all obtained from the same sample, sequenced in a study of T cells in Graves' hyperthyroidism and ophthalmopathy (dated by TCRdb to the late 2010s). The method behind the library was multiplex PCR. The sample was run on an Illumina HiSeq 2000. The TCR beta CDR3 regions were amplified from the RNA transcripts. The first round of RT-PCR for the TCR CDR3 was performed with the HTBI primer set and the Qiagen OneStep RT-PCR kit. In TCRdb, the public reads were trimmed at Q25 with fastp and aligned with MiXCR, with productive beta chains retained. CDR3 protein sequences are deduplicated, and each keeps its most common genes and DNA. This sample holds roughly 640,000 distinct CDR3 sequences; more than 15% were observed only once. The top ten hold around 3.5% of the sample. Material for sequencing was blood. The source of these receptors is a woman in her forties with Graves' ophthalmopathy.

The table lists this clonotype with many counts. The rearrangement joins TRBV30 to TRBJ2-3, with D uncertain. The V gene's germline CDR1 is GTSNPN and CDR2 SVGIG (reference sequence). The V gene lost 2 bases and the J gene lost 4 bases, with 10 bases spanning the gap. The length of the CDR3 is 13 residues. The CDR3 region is CAWSFGLSDTQYF. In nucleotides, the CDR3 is TGTGCCTGGAGTTTCGGGCTATCAGATACGCAGTATTTT. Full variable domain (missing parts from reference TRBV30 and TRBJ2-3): SQTIHQWPATLVQPVGSPLSLECTVEGTSNPNLYWYRQAAGRGLQLLFYSVGIGQISSEVPQNLSASRPQDRQFILSSKKLLLSDSGFYLCAWSFGLSDTQYFGPGTRLTVL.

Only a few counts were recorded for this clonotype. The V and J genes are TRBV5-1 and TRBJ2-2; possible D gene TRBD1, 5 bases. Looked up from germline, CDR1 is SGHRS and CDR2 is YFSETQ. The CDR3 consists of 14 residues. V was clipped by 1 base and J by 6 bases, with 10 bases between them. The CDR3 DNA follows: TGCGCCAGCAGCTTGATCACAGGCCCCGGGGAGCTGTTTTTT. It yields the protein CASSLITGPGELFF.

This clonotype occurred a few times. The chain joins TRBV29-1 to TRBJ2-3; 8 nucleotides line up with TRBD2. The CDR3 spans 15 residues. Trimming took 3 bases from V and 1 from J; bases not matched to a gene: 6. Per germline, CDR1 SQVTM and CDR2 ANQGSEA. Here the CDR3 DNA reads TGCAGCGTTGAGGGAGCGGGAGTCGGCACAGATACGCAGTATTTT. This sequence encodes CSVEGAGVGTDTQYF.

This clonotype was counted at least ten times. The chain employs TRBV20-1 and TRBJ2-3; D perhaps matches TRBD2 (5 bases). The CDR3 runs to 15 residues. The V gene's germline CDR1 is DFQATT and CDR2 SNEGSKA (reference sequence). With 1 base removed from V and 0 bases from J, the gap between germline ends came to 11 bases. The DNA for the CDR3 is TGCAGTGCTAGAGGTGGCAGGACTAGCACAGATACGCAGTATTTT. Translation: CSARGGRTSTDTQYF.

The CDR3 here is CASERLSHSGSASPLHF. The DNA of the CDR3 is TGTGCCAGCGAGAGACTTAGTCACAGCGGTAGTGCTTCCCCCCTCCACTTT. The V gene is TRBV19, the J gene TRBJ1-6; D ambiguous. Between the trimmed V and J ends, which lost 9 bases and 13 bases, there was a span of 31 bases. The CDR3 runs 17 residues. Germline V gene sequence: CDR1 LNHDA, CDR2 SQIVND (reference sequence).

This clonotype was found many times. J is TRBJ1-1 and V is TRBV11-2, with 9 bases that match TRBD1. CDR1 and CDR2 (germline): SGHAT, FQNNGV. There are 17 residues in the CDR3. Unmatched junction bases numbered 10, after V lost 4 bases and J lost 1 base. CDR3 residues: CASSSPAGTGKNTEAFF. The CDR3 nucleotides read TGTGCCAGCAGCTCGCCGGCCGGGACAGGGAAGAACACTGAAGCTTTCTTT.

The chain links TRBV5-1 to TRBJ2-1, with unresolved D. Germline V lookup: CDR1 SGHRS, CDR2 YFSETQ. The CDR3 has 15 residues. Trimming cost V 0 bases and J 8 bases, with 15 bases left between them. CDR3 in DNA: TGCGCCAGCAGCTTGGACCTATCAGTCCGGCATGAGCAGTTCTTC. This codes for CASSLDLSVRHEQFF.

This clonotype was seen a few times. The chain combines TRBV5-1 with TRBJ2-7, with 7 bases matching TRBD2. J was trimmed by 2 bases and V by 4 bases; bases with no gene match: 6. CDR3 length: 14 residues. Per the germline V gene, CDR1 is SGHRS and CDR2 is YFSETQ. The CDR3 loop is CASSQRDRAYEQYF. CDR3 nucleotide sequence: TGCGCCAGCAGCCAGCGGGATCGAGCCTACGAGCAGTACTTC.

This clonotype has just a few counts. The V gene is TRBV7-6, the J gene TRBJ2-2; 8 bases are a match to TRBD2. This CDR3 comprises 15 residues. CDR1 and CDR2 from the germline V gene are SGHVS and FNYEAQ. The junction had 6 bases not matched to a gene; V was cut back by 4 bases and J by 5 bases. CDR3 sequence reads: CASSSPTSGTGELFF. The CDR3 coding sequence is TGTGCCAGCAGCTCCCCAACTAGCGGTACCGGGGAGCTGTTTTTT. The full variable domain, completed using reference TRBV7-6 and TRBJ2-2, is GAGVSQSPRYKVTKRGQDVALRCDPISGHVSLYWYRQALGQGPEFLTYFNYEAQQDKSGLPNDRFSAERPEGSISTLTIQRTEQRDSAMYRCASSSPTSGTGELFFGEGSRLTVL.

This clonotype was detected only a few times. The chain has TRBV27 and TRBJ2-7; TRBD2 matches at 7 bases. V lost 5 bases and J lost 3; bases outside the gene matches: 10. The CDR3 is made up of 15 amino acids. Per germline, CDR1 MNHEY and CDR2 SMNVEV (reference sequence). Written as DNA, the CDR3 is TGTGCCAGCAGTATCTCTAGCGGTTGGATCTACGAGCAGTACTTC. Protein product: CASSISSGWIYEQYF.